A single T cell receptor beta chain is shown here with its context. Profiling relied on immunoSEQ multiplex PCR, and the TCRdb table lists in-frame clones only, not all of them. The repertoire has nearly 2 million clones, roughly 94% of them found once; the top ten carry 1.2%. Selected positively for CCR7 and CD45RO-negative, naive CD8 cells excluded terminally differentiated effector memory CD45RA+ cells. Every donor was a Caucasian adult from Nashville, Tennessee. This sample was taken from a study of shared clonotypes between healthy human individuals. Study in general: Per donor, three plates held CD4 naive cells, three held CD4 memory, two held CD8 naive and one held CD8 memory.

The sequencing sample was made of naive CD8+ T cells sorted from blood. This receptor was obtained from a man between 18 and 35 years old in good health.

Here the CDR3 reads CASGWGSEAFF. In DNA form, the CDR3 reads TGTGCTAGTGGCTGGGGAAGTGAAGCTTTCTTT. The rearrangement joins TRBV12-5 to TRBJ1-1, with D unclear. V lost 6 bases, J lost 7 bases, and 9 bases lay in between. This CDR3 contains 11 residues. Germline CDR1 and CDR2: LGHNT and FRNRAP.